The 21 T cell receptor beta chains below all came from one sample that was sequenced in a study of Tregs in tolerant kidney transplant recipients (dated by TCRdb to about 2019). To prepare the library, the immunoSEQ multiplex PCR assay was applied. TCRdb stores this immuneACCESS table with in-frame sequences only. Part of the clones is absent; in the studies checked, under half of the shortfall reflects unresolved V genes, and no reason is known for the rest. Recorded for this sample are around 61,000 clones; about 87% of them occurred a single time. 3.5% to 4% of the sample is held by the ten biggest clonotypes. What this sample's time point label stands for: 6 months after combined kidney and bone marrow transplant. Transplants used related donors with nonmyeloablative bone marrow transplantation; mixed chimerism was transient in the human trials. The material was CD4+ T cells from blood (PBMCs), obtained 6 months after the transplant. These receptors were collected from a human patient who received a combined kidney and bone marrow transplant. The graft donor may be the source of some T cells after a transplant.

This rearrangement joins TRBV7-8 to TRBJ2-5; possible D gene TRBD2, 5 bases. TRBJ2-7 explains the end of the DNA better; the J call may be wrong. Germline CDR1 and CDR2: SGHVS and FQNEAQ. The CDR3 covers 15 residues. The CDR3 is CASSLVGGRSYEQYF. The DNA of the CDR3 is TGTGCCAGCAGCTTAGTTGGCGGGCGCTCCTACGAGCAGTACTTC.

V and J are TRBV10-3 and TRBJ2-5; 9 bases are a match to TRBD1. Judging by the DNA end, TRBJ2-7 fits better; the J call may be wrong. CDR3 length: 19 amino acids. Germline lookup yields CDR1 ENHRY and CDR2 SYGVKD. Here the CDR3 DNA reads TGTGCCATCAAAACCGATTGGAGTGACCGCGGGACAGGGCAACACGAGCAGTACTTC. This translates into CAIKTDWSDRGTGQHEQYF.

In this sample, this clone turned up a few times. The rearrangement joins TRBV5-4 to TRBJ2-1; TRBD2 is a possible D gene (6 bases). In germline, CDR1 is SGHNT, CDR2 YYREEE (reference sequence). V was trimmed by 6 bases and J by 2 bases, leaving 12 bases between them. The CDR3 is 14 residues long. CDR3 sequence: CASMREGAYNEQFF. DNA for the CDR3: TGTGCCAGCATGCGGGAAGGGGCCTACAATGAGCAGTTCTTC.

The chain uses TRBV6-1 and TRBJ2-7, with D possibly TRBD1 on 5 matching bases. V was cut by 0 bases and J by 6 bases, with 15 bases left in between. Per germline, CDR1 MNHNS and CDR2 SASEGT. CDR3 size: 15 residues. CDR3 sequence (DNA): TGTGCCAGCAGTGAAGCCCTCGGACACAAGGGCGAGCAGTACTTC. It translates to CASSEALGHKGEQYF.

In DNA form, the CDR3 reads TGTGCCAGCAGCTTATCCTCCGGACTAGCTCGGGGTGAGCAGTTCTTC. Protein: CASSLSSGLARGEQFF. This chain joins TRBV11-2 and TRBJ2-1; 8 bases are shared with TRBD2. The CDR3 spans 16 residues. Germline V gives CDR1 SGHAT, CDR2 FQNNGV. After removal of 2 bases from V and 9 bases from J, the junction contained 12 bases not matched to a gene.

This chain links TRBV29-1 with TRBJ1-4; D is uncertain. Germline values: CDR1 SQVTM, CDR2 ANQGSEA. The CDR3 runs to 12 residues. V lost 7 bases, J lost 8 bases, and 14 bases lay in between. The CDR3 reads CSAVHREEKLFF. The CDR3, as DNA: TGCAGCGCAGTGCATCGGGAAGAAAAACTGTTTTTT.

This chain links TRBV12-5 with TRBJ2-1, with unresolved D. This CDR3 contains 11 residues. Germline CDR1 reads LGHNT; CDR2 reads FRNRAP. V was clipped by 4 bases and J by 10 bases, with 8 bases between them. The CDR3 region is CASGSVSEQFF. CDR3 nucleotide sequence: TGTGCTAGTGGTTCCGTGTCCGAGCAGTTCTTC.

The V gene is TRBV6-4, the J gene TRBJ2-2; TRBD2 agrees at 12 bases. The germline gives CDR1 MRHNA, CDR2 SNTAGT. The ends lost 2 bases at V and 1 base at J; junction bases unmatched: 2. The CDR3 runs 17 residues. The CDR3 reads CASSDRGLAGNTGELFF. The CDR3 DNA is TGTGCCAGCAGTGACAGGGGACTAGCGGGGAACACCGGGGAGCTGTTTTTT.

This chain joins TRBV14 and TRBJ1-2; 9 bases agree with TRBD1. V lost 4 bases, J lost 4 bases, and 4 bases stayed unmatched. In germline, CDR1 is SGHDN, CDR2 FVKESK. The CDR3 consists of 14 residues. Written as DNA, the CDR3 is TGTGCCAGCAGCCCAAGGACAGGGGCCTATGGCTACACCTTC. It yields the protein CASSPRTGAYGYTF.

The chain has TRBV7-2 and TRBJ1-2; 7 bases map to TRBD1. The germline V gene has CDR1 SGHTA and CDR2 FQGNSA. The trim removed 5 bases at V and 4 bases at J, leaving 7 bases unmatched. The CDR3 contains 14 residues. The CDR3 DNA follows: TGTGCCAGCAGCCAGGACAGGAGATCCTATGGCTACACCTTC. Its translation is CASSQDRRSYGYTF. Looking up the rest from reference TRBV7-2 and TRBJ1-2 gives the full variable domain: GAGVSQSPSNKVTEKGKDVELRCDPISGHTALYWYRQSLGQGLEFLIYFQGNSAPDKSGLPSDRFSAERTGGSVSTLTIQRTQQEDSAVYLCASSQDRRSYGYTFGSGTRLTVV.

The count of this clone is one. In nucleotides, the CDR3 is TGCAGTGCTAGCCTCCAAGAGACCCAGTACTTC. The encoded protein is CSASLQETQYF. This chain connects TRBV20-1 to TRBJ2-5; D gene unclear. The V end was cut by 3 bases, the J end by 1 base, with 3 bases between. This CDR3 region has 11 residues. CDR1 is DFQATT, CDR2 SNEGSKA, per germline (reference sequence).

This chain uses TRBV4-2 with TRBJ2-1; D uncertain. This CDR3 comprises 16 residues. Germline V gene data show CDR1 as LGHNA and CDR2 as YNFKEQ. The V gene lost 4 bases and the J gene lost 0 bases, with 13 bases spanning the gap. CDR3 coding DNA: TGTGCCAGCAGCCCGTCCTTGACTGGCTCCTACAATGAGCAGTTCTTC. This gives the protein CASSPSLTGSYNEQFF.

This clone was observed once. At one end the junction does not follow the germline gene, possibly because of a read error. Other DNA sequences of this sample code for an identical CDR3. The gene calls are TRBV30 and TRBJ1-6; 11 nucleotides align to TRBD1. The CDR3 covers 18 residues. The V gene's germline CDR1 is GTSNPN and CDR2 SVGIG (reference sequence). CDR3 in amino acids: CAWSRDRGGFTYNSPLHF. The DNA of the CDR3 is TGTGCCTGGAGTCGGGACAGGGGGGGTTTCACCTATAATTCCCCCCTCCACTTT.

The chain joins TRBV2 to TRBJ1-2, with TRBD1 matching over 11 bases. This CDR3 region has 16 residues. Germline lookup yields CDR1 SNHLY and CDR2 FYNNEI. V shed 6 bases and J 4 bases; nucleotides not matched to a gene: 10. CDR3 nucleotide sequence: TGTGCCAGCAGCGGAGCACCGGGACAGGGGGTCTATGGCTACACCTTC. This sequence encodes CASSGAPGQGVYGYTF.

This clone was seen only a few times. This sequence joins TRBV28 and TRBJ2-5; no definite D call. The CDR3 consists of 15 residues. The ends were cut back, 4 bases at V and 4 bases at J, with 16 bases in the middle. Germline CDR1 and CDR2: MDHEN and SYDVKM. The CDR3 here is CASSSLPDKSETQYF. CDR3 nucleotide sequence: TGTGCCAGCAGTTCACTCCCAGACAAGTCAGAGACCCAGTACTTC.

About this clone: Its ends do not fully match the called genes, so a read error is possible. The sample holds other DNA sequences that translate to the same CDR3. The V call is TRBV2, the J call TRBJ1-6; D possibly corresponds to TRBD1 (5 bases). The CDR3 has 18 residues. From germline, CDR1 is SNHLY and CDR2 FYNNEI. Here the CDR3 reads CASSDVTGSSSYNSPLHF. CDR3 nucleotides: TGTGCCAGCAGTGATGTCACAGGTTCCAGCTCCTATAATTCCCCCCTCCACTTT.

The chain combines TRBV5-1 with TRBJ1-2; D is unresolved. Trimming left V 0 bases short and J 9 bases short, with 18 bases between. Germline assignment: CDR1 SGHRS and CDR2 YFSETQ. The CDR3 is made up of 15 amino acids. CDR3 bases: TGCGCCAGCAGCTTGGCCGTGGGCTTAAGATCAAGCTACACCTTC. This codes for CASSLAVGLRSSYTF.

The V gene is TRBV25-1, the J gene TRBJ2-2; the match to TRBD2 covers 9 bases. V shed 7 bases and J 3 bases; nucleotides not matched to a gene: 6. Germline-derived CDR1 and CDR2 are MGHDK and SYGVNS. There are 15 residues in the CDR3. The CDR3 sequence: CASIAAGGHTGELFF. The CDR3 bases are TGTGCCAGCATTGCAGCGGGGGGACACACCGGGGAGCTGTTTTTT.

The chain combines TRBV27 with TRBJ2-5; TRBD2 matches 10 bases. The CDR3 spans 14 residues. V lost 7 bases to trimming and J lost 6 bases; unmatched junction nucleotides: 8. The germline V gene has CDR1 MNHEY and CDR2 SMNVEV (reference sequence). DNA of the CDR3: TGTGCCAGCAAAGGGCTAGCGGGAGTACAGACCCAGTACTTC. It specifies CASKGLAGVQTQYF.

This rearrangement joins TRBV7-9 to TRBJ2-5; 12 bases are shared with TRBD1. CDR3 length equals 17 residues. V was pared by 3 bases and J by 5 bases, with 10 bases of the junction left unmatched. CDR1 is SEHNR, CDR2 FQNEAQ, per germline (reference sequence). The CDR3 DNA sequence: TGTGCCAGCAGCTTGGCCCCGGGACAGGGGGCTTTGGAGACCCAGTACTTC. It translates to CASSLAPGQGALETQYF.

The chain combines TRBV7-3 with TRBJ1-4; 9 bases fit TRBD1. The germline gives CDR1 SGHTA, CDR2 FQGTGA. The CDR3 loop spans 16 amino acids. The V and J ends lost 3 bases and 2 bases, in that order; junction bases with no gene match: 4. The CDR3 loop is CASSFHRGPTNEKLFF. The CDR3 region has the DNA TGTGCCAGCAGCTTTCACAGGGGGCCGACTAATGAAAAACTGTTTTTT.